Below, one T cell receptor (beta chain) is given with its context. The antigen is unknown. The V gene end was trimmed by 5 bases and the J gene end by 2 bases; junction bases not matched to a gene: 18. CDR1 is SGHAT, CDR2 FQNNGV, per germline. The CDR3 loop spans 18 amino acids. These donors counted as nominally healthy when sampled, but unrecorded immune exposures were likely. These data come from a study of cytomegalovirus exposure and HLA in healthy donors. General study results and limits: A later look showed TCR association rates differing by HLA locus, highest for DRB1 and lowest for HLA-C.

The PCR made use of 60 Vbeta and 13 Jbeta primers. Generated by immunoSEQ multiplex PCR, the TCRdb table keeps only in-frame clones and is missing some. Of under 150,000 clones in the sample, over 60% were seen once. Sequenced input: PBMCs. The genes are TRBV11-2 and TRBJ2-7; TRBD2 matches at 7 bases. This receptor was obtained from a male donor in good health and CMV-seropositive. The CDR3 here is CASSHRSGLAAGAYEQYF. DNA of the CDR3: TGTGCCAGCAGCCATCGGTCGGGGCTAGCGGCGGGGGCCTACGAGCAGTACTTC.